The T cell receptor (beta chain) described here comes from a study of CD8+CD57+ T cells in acquired aplastic anemia. Across the study: Sorted CD4+ and CD8+ cells yielded DNA averaging about 3.2 ug.

The CDR3 totals 13 residues. Trimming shortened V by 5 bases and J by 2 bases, and 7 bases separated the two germline ends. Germline CDR1 reads SEHNR; CDR2 reads FQNEAQ (reference sequence). TCR beta VDJ and CDR3 profiles were obtained from a genomic DNA template. TCRdb recomputed calls from the reads with MiXCR, one row per CDR3 protein. The table lists around 150,000 distinct CDR3 sequences, 40% to 60% of them singletons. Patients who underwent sequencing had shown CD8+CD57+ cell expansion by flow cytometry. The sequence derives from a human donor with aplastic anemia. The sequenced sample consisted of sorted CD4+, CD8+, or CD8+CD57+ T cells (not recorded which) from PBMCs. The chain carries TRBV7-9 and TRBJ2-1, with D uncertain. In DNA form, the CDR3 reads TGTGCCAGCAGCCCCGCTGCCTACAATGAGCAGTTCTTC. Protein product: CASSPAAYNEQFF.